This T cell receptor beta chain was captured by sequencing in a study of cytomegalovirus exposure and HLA in healthy donors. As to this clone: Its antigen remains unknown.

Study-wide results and limits: Near-uniform donor sequencing depth was presumed by presence/absence analyses.

Primers for the PCR totalled 60 Vbeta and 13 Jbeta. Profiling relied on immunoSEQ multiplex PCR, and the TCRdb table lists in-frame clones only, not all of them. This repertoire includes about 41,000 clones. The CDR3 spans 19 residues. Trimming at V came to 4 bases and at J to 2 bases, leaving 12 bases not matched to a gene. CDR1 is LGHNT, CDR2 FRNRAP, per germline. This clonotype was obtained from a man under 40 in good health and CMV-seronegative. The chain carries TRBV12-5 and TRBJ2-3; 13 nucleotides line up with TRBD2. Sequencing was done on a sample of PBMCs. The CDR3: CASGSLPLAGGTSTDTQYF. CDR3 sequence (DNA): TGTGCTAGTGGTTCCCTCCCACTAGCGGGAGGGACCTCCACAGATACGCAGTATTTT.